A selection of T cell receptor beta chains follows, all from one sample in a study of blood T cells in healthy people across ages. Each CDR3 protein gets one entry after TCRdb re-called the 5' RACE reads with MiXCR. The table records 600,000 to 800,000 distinct CDR3 sequences, around 50% of them present only once. The sample consisted of blood. The receptors were gathered from a woman older than 75 in good health. CDR3s include the opening cysteine and the closing phenylalanine or tryptophan. The D gene is left open where the match is weak. For some rows the clone size is stated as once, few or many, or as a class when expanded; others skip it.

j_call | v_call | clone_size | d_call | cdr3_nt | cdr3_aa
TRBJ1-1 | TRBV20-1 | once | TRBD1 | TGCAGTGCTAGAGATAGGGGGGGGACAGGGGGCCTCTCGAACACTGAAGCTTTCTTT | CSARDRGGTGGLSNTEAFF
TRBJ2-3 | TRBV5-1 | . | . | TGCGCCAGCAGCTCAACAGCCGGGAGTAGCGAGCAGTATTTT | CASSSTAGSSEQYF
TRBJ2-5 | TRBV19 | . | TRBD2 | TGTGCCAGTAGTATGGGACTAGCAGTTCAAGAGACCCAGTACTTC | CASSMGLAVQETQYF
TRBJ1-2 | TRBV13 | many | TRBD1 | TGTGCCAGCAGCAGCCGGGACAGGACTGGCTACACCTTC | CASSSRDRTGYTF
TRBJ2-3 | TRBV5-1 | many | . | TGCGCCAGCAGCTTGATACAGGCGGCAGATACGCAGTATTTT | CASSLIQAADTQYF
TRBJ2-1 | TRBV9 | many | . | TGTGCCAGCAGCGTAGAGGCGACCCCGGAGCAGTTCTTC | CASSVEATPEQFF
TRBJ1-5 | TRBV4-1 | . | . | TGCGCCAGCAGCCAAGATTCAGGGCGCAATCAGCCCCAGCATTTT | CASSQDSGRNQPQHF
TRBJ2-3 | TRBV12-3/TRBV12-4 | many | . | TGTGCCAGCAGTTTTGGGTCACAGGGCATTTTAACAGATACGCAGTATTTT | CASSFGSQGILTDTQYF
TRBJ2-1 | TRBV7-3 | many | TRBD2 | TGTGCCAGCAGCCCCGGACTAGCGGGAGTAAATGAGCAGTTCTTC | CASSPGLAGVNEQFF
TRBJ2-5 | TRBV20-1 | . | TRBD2 | TGCAGTGCCGAGAGGGGTAGCGGGGGACAAGAGACCCAGTACTTC | CSAERGSGGQETQYF
TRBJ2-5 | TRBV12-3/TRBV12-4 | . | TRBD1 | TGTGCCAGCACCTACCGTGGGGGGACAGGCCTGGAGACCCAGTACTTC | CASTYRGGTGLETQYF
TRBJ2-7 | TRBV29-1 | many | . | TGCAGCGTTGGGGGGCGGGGCGACGAGCAGTACTTC | CSVGGRGDEQYF
TRBJ2-1 | TRBV29-1 | . | . | TGTAGCGTCTTCCTTAGCGGCAATGAGCAGTTCTTC | CSVFLSGNEQFF
TRBJ1-4 | TRBV7-9 | . | . | TGTGCCAGCAGCTTGAGCACGGGGACACATAATGAAAAACTGTTTTTT | CASSLSTGTHNEKLFF
TRBJ2-7 | TRBV20-1 | . | TRBD2 | TGCAGTGCTACCGGGACTAGCGGGAGGGCATCCTACAATGAGCAGTACTTC | CSATGTSGRASYNEQYF
TRBJ1-5 | TRBV7-9 | . | TRBD1 | TGTGCCAGCAGCTACTCAGACAGGGGGCTGAATCAGCCCCAGCATTTT | CASSYSDRGLNQPQHF
TRBJ2-3 | TRBV12-3/TRBV12-4 | many | . | TGTGCCAGCAGTCCTGGCCGGCAGACAGATACGCAGTATTTT | CASSPGRQTDTQYF
TRBJ1-5 | TRBV18 | many | . | TGTGCCAGCTCACTCCCGGGGGGGCAGCCCCAGCATTTT | CASSLPGGQPQHF
TRBJ2-3 | TRBV12-3/TRBV12-4 | . | TRBD2 | TGTGCCAGCAGTGTACGAGCGGGGGTAGATACGCAGTATTTT | CASSVRAGVDTQYF
TRBJ2-1 | TRBV30 | . | . | TGTGCCTGGAGTGTAGGTCCCCCCTCCTACAATGAGCAGTTCTTC | CAWSVGPPSYNEQFF
TRBJ2-1 | TRBV7-2 | . | TRBD1 | TGTGCCAGCAGCCCCGGACAGGGAAACTACGAGCAGTTCTTC | CASSPGQGNYEQFF
TRBJ2-2 | TRBV6-5 | many | TRBD2 | TGTGCCAGTAGTTGGCTAGCGGGGGGGCCCGGGGAGCTGTTTTTT | CASSWLAGGPGELFF
TRBJ1-6 | TRBV7-2 | . | . | TGTGCCAGCAGCATTGCAGGGGCACCCTATAATTCACCCCTCCACTTT | CASSIAGAPYNSPLHF
TRBJ2-7 | TRBV2 | many | . | TGTGCCAGCAGATTAGTCTACGAGCAGTACTTC | CASRLVYEQYF
TRBJ2-5 | TRBV20-1 | . | . | TGCAGTGCTAGGTGGAGGATGGAGACCCAGTACTTC | CSARWRMETQYF
TRBJ2-7 | TRBV7-2 | many | . | TGTGCCAGCAGGTTGGGACCGACCCCCTTCTACGAGCAGTACTTC | CASRLGPTPFYEQYF
TRBJ1-5 | TRBV28 | many | . | TGTGCCAGCAGTTTACTAGATCAGCCCCAGCATTTT | CASSLLDQPQHF
TRBJ2-1 | TRBV6-5 | many | TRBD2 | TGTGCCAGCAGTTACGTGCTTTACCGGGGACTAGCGGACGACAATGAGCAGTTCTTC | CASSYVLYRGLADDNEQFF